This T cell receptor (beta chain) came from a study of T cell repertoires in cytomegalovirus infection. Study information: Carrying CMV and the relevant HLA type showed in public TCR beta signatures.

Of note for this clonotype: Antigen: not known.

Overall study results and limits: Carriers of CMV and the relevant HLA type were discriminated by public TCR beta frequency. HLA-C-restricted CMV clonotypes gave the most frequent clonotype in two of eight donors.

The CDR3 is made up of 14 amino acids. V was clipped by 7 bases and J by 3 bases, with 14 bases between them. TCRdb re-derived calls from the reads in MiXCR, one entry per CDR3 protein. The table shows a few hundred thousand distinct CDR3 sequences, with roughly 43% occurring only once. The chain combines TRBV12-3 or TRBV12-4 with TRBJ2-3; either TRBD1 or TRBD2 may supply D (6 bases each). The sequence was collected from a human donor in good health (CMV status not recorded). Some clones in this sample may be carry-over from other donors' samples. The specimen was cultured PBMCs, collected from culture after CMV antigen stimulation. The CDR3, as DNA: TGTGCCAGCAACCGCCCGGGGGCTACAGATACGCAGTATTTT. It translates to CASNRPGATDTQYF.